This is a list of T cell receptor beta chains from one sample in a study of T cells expressing NK-cell markers. TCRdb re-called the 5' RACE reads and gives one entry per CDR3 protein, without DNA. Its table records about 120,000 distinct CDR3 sequences. Specimen: blood T cells: a sorted CD56 or NKG2C T cell subset, CD4+ or CD8+ T cells, or bulk PBMC T cells (not recorded which). The receptors derive from a woman between 18 and 75 years old in good health. Both conserved end residues are part of each CDR3.

J gene,V gene,CDR3 protein
TRBJ2-1,TRBV5-8,CASSLGPFGYNEQFF
TRBJ2-3,TRBV5-1,CASSWGTVTDTQYF
TRBJ1-4,TRBV12-3/TRBV12-4,CASSLNSNEKLFF
TRBJ1-2,TRBV4-1,CASSQDNGGFYGYTF
TRBJ2-2,TRBV15,CATSRDFTPGELFF
TRBJ1-2,TRBV19,CASSIGGQGIYGYTF
TRBJ2-1,TRBV11-1,CASSWGAGGGLAGELEQFF
TRBJ2-3,TRBV19,CASSDGHPGDTQYF
TRBJ2-2,TRBV30,CAWSREGNTGELFF
TRBJ2-1,TRBV7-2,CASSLVLRGGYNEQFF
TRBJ2-2,TRBV9,CASSASGTNTGELFF
TRBJ1-5,TRBV28,CASSLAGVSGQPQHF
TRBJ2-4,TRBV6-2/TRBV6-3,CASSRTGDGLNIQYF
TRBJ2-2,TRBV5-1,CASSPPRVGDTGELFF
TRBJ2-3,TRBV10-1,CASSESPGQATDTQYF
TRBJ1-1,TRBV12-5,CASGSSPGGREAFF
TRBJ2-3,TRBV20-1,CSANPLGGETDTQYF
TRBJ2-1,TRBV20-1,CSARAREYYNEQFF
TRBJ2-3,TRBV12-3/TRBV12-4,CASSSLLRGASTDTQYF
TRBJ2-5,TRBV4-3,CASSQDLSYIPQETQYF
TRBJ2-5,TRBV6-5,CASSYEVTSETQYF
TRBJ2-5,TRBV12-3/TRBV12-4,CASSPWGLETQYF
TRBJ2-7,TRBV6-5,CASSYSLAGVDEQYF
TRBJ2-3,TRBV9,CASSDGTVSSTDTQYF
TRBJ2-1,TRBV12-3/TRBV12-4,CASSLADYNEQFF
TRBJ1-5,TRBV20-1,CSAPRDGSNQPQHF
TRBJ2-7,TRBV11-2,CASSSPPGGVYEQYF
TRBJ1-2,TRBV24-1,CATKPQGYYGYTF
TRBJ2-1,TRBV6-1,CASSLLAGENNEQFF
TRBJ1-5,TRBV12-3/TRBV12-4,CASRTTGGNQPQHF
TRBJ2-7,TRBV12-3/TRBV12-4,CASSSTGTSYEQYF
TRBJ1-2,TRBV27,CASSSIGTPTYGYTF
TRBJ2-5,TRBV29-1,CSVEDSGGGTTGIETQYF
TRBJ2-5,TRBV20-1,CSARDQRAINGETQYF
TRBJ2-3,TRBV10-1,CASSEPGQGTDRQYF
TRBJ2-2,TRBV3-1,CASSLRQGDPGELFF
TRBJ2-4,TRBV12-3/TRBV12-4,CASSLRPKAGKELAKNIQYF
TRBJ2-3,TRBV24-1,CATSDLPVAGAPDTQYF
TRBJ1-1,TRBV29-1,CSEYRDTEAFF
TRBJ2-2,TRBV9,CASSAGTSSPGELFF
TRBJ2-3,TRBV28,CASSLLGGSDDTQYF
TRBJ2-5,TRBV7-9,CASSLFGLAGDETQYF
TRBJ2-1,TRBV6-1,CASSLTSGDYNEQFF
TRBJ1-3,TRBV7-9,CASSPASGALLGNTIYF
TRBJ2-5,TRBV2,CASSALAGMGQETQYF
TRBJ2-1,TRBV9,CASSVVGGEQFF
TRBJ2-1,TRBV19,CASSRLAGGVDNEQFF
TRBJ2-3,TRBV11-2,CASTLGYSRDEGRTDTQYF
TRBJ1-4,TRBV7-9,CASSLARAQGPNEKLFF
TRBJ2-5,TRBV12-3/TRBV12-4,CATRTGLQETQYF
TRBJ2-7,TRBV7-9,CASSREPGSSYEQYF
TRBJ2-2,TRBV6-2/TRBV6-3,CASFGWTQNTGELFF
TRBJ2-2,TRBV4-3,CASSQSGDTGELFF
TRBJ2-1,TRBV3-1,CASSPFSGNEQFF
TRBJ1-1,TRBV20-1,CSARGDTEAFF
TRBJ1-1,TRBV13,CASSSGQMREAFF
TRBJ2-5,TRBV4-3,CASSQDLGTQGTQYF
TRBJ2-1,TRBV6-2/TRBV6-3,CASSYIHNEQFF